The 27 T cell receptor beta chains below were found in one sample sequenced in a study of cytomegalovirus exposure and HLA in healthy donors. The assay was immunoSEQ multiplex PCR, and TCRdb's table has in-frame clones only and misses some. The table shows more than 120,000 clones, with roughly 87% occurring only once. The sequencing sample was made of PBMCs. These receptors all come from a young man in good health and CMV-seropositive.

This chain links TRBV7-8 with TRBJ2-3; the D gene is possibly TRBD2 (6 bases). With 2 bases removed from V and 2 bases from J, the gap between germline ends came to 14 bases. The germline V gene has CDR1 SGHVS and CDR2 FQNEAQ. The CDR3 sequence is 16 residues long. CDR3 loop: CASSLYGGDNTDTQYF. As DNA, the CDR3 is TGTGCCAGCAGCTTATACGGCGGGGATAACACAGATACGCAGTATTTT.

The chain carries TRBV11-2 and TRBJ1-2; 8 nucleotides agree with TRBD1. The CDR3 totals 17 residues. The germline V gene encodes CDR1 SGHAT and CDR2 FQNNGV. Losses at the gene ends were 9 bases for V and 7 bases for J; bases not matched to a gene: 22. The DNA for the CDR3 is TGTGCCAGTCTAAAGAAAAAGGTCGGACAGGGTTCCTCTGGCTACACCTTC. It is translated as CASLKKKVGQGSSGYTF. Together with reference TRBV11-2 and TRBJ1-2, the CDR3 gives the full variable domain: EAGVAQSPRYKIIEKRQSVAFWCNPISGHATLYWYQQILGQGPKLLIQFQNNGVVDDSQLPKDRFSAERLKGVDSTLKIQPAKLEDSAVYLCASLKKKVGQGSSGYTFGSGTRLTVV.

The V gene is TRBV18, the J gene TRBJ2-5; tentatively, D is TRBD2 (5 bases). The CDR3 length is 13 residues. CDR1 and CDR2 (germline): KGHSH, LQKENI. Trimming removed 4 bases from V and 5 bases from J, with 11 bases in between. CDR3: CASSRGRGETQYF. Written as DNA, the CDR3 is TGTGCCAGCTCACGAGGGCGCGGGGAGACCCAGTACTTC.

The genes are TRBV18 and TRBJ1-2; D may be TRBD1 (5 bases). Germline V gives CDR1 KGHSH, CDR2 LQKENI. The CDR3 totals 15 residues. Trimming cost V 6 bases and J 3 bases, with 17 bases left between them. This chain's CDR3 is CASSLTGGRDYGYTF. The CDR3 bases are TGTGCCAGCTCGCTCACGGGGGGAAGGGACTATGGCTACACCTTC.

The chain couples TRBV12-5 to TRBJ1-1, with 8 bases that match TRBD1. The CDR3 totals 13 residues. Germline V gene sequence: CDR1 LGHNT, CDR2 FRNRAP. After removal of 5 bases from V and 5 bases from J, the junction contained 4 bases not matched to a gene. In DNA form, the CDR3 reads TGTGCTAGTGGTACAGGGGGAGGGACTGAAGCTTTCTTT. Translating gives CASGTGGGTEAFF. The whole variable domain, remainder taken from reference TRBV12-5 and TRBJ1-1, is DARVTQTPRHKVTEMGQEVTMRCQPILGHNTVFWYRQTMMQGLELLAYFRNRAPLDDSGMPKDRFSAEMPDATLATLKIQPSEPRDSAVYFCASGTGGGTEAFFGQGTRLTVV.

The V call is TRBV6-5, the J call TRBJ1-1; D is uncertain. Germline V gene sequence: CDR1 MNHEY, CDR2 SVGAGI. V lost 7 bases to trimming and J lost 1 base, with 10 bases between them. The CDR3 is 13 residues long. The CDR3 DNA sequence: TGTGCCAGCACTGCCCCAGGGAACACTGAAGCTTTCTTT. Translation gives CASTAPGNTEAFF.

The rearrangement uses TRBV7-8 and TRBJ1-2; weak D call: TRBD1 (6 bases). CDR3 size: 16 residues. Germline loops: CDR1 SGHVS, CDR2 FQNEAQ. V was pared by 3 bases and J by 4 bases, with 18 bases between. This CDR3 reads CASSLARTGQIYGYTF. CDR3 nucleotides: TGTGCCAGCAGCTTGGCCAGGACGGGACAAATCTATGGCTACACCTTC.

This sequence joins TRBV28 and TRBJ1-1, with D tentatively TRBD1 (6 bases). The CDR3 covers 15 residues. V was cut by 5 bases and J by 8 bases, with 21 bases left in between. Germline CDR1 and CDR2: MDHEN and SYDVKM. The CDR3 reads CASSLKTGPALEAFF. In DNA form, the CDR3 reads TGTGCCAGCAGTCTCAAGACAGGCCCTGCGTTAGAAGCTTTCTTT.

The J gene is TRBJ2-7, the V gene TRBV27; D is possibly TRBD1 (6 bases). This CDR3 spans 14 amino acids. V shed 5 bases and J shed 5 bases, with 16 bases lying between them. The germline gives CDR1 MNHEY, CDR2 SMNVEV (reference sequence). The CDR3 bases are TGTGCCAGCAGTGACACACTTGAGGGGGACGAGCAGTACTTC. Protein: CASSDTLEGDEQYF.

The chain links TRBV10-2 to TRBJ2-3; the D gene is possibly TRBD1 (5 bases). Germline-derived CDR1 and CDR2 are WSHSY and SAAADI. The CDR3 spans 13 residues. CDR3 in amino acids: CSSMVGRDNTQYF. In DNA, the CDR3 is TGCTCGAGCATGGTGGGGCGAGACAATACGCAGTATTTT.

V gene TRBV2 combines with J gene TRBJ1-5; weak D call: TRBD1 (5 bases). V was cut by 0 bases and J by 3 bases, with 6 bases left in between. The CDR3 runs to 14 residues. Germline V gene data show CDR1 as SNHLY and CDR2 as FYNNEI. CDR3 amino acids: CASSEAGVNQPQHF. DNA of the CDR3: TGTGCCAGCAGTGAAGCAGGGGTCAATCAGCCCCAGCATTTT.

This clone was seen a single time. The chain combines TRBV19 with TRBJ2-7; 8 nucleotides line up with TRBD1. The CDR3 is 15 amino acids. Germline assignment: CDR1 LNHDA and CDR2 SQIVND (reference sequence). The V and J ends lost 5 bases and 4 bases, in that order; junction bases with no gene match: 10. As DNA, the CDR3 is TGTGCCAGTAGTCCGAAGGACAGGGCCCGATACGAGCAGTACTTC. Residues: CASSPKDRARYEQYF.

The V and J genes are TRBV18 and TRBJ2-7; D is ambiguous. The CDR3 consists of 11 residues. CDR1 is KGHSH, CDR2 LQKENI, per germline. V was clipped by 4 bases and J by 6 bases, with 7 bases between them. In DNA form, the CDR3 reads TGTGCCAGCTCACTCCAATCCGAGCAGTACTTC. Its protein is CASSLQSEQYF.

This sequence joins TRBV18 and TRBJ2-3; no clear D gene. Germline V gives CDR1 KGHSH, CDR2 LQKENI. V dropped 5 bases and J dropped 4 bases, with 4 bases sitting between them. The CDR3 runs 11 residues. The CDR3 reads CASSSSDTQYF. The CDR3 DNA reads TGTGCCAGCTCATCCTCAGATACGCAGTATTTT.

This chain connects TRBV2 to TRBJ2-5; maybe TRBD2 (5 bases). The CDR3 has 12 residues. The V end lost 7 bases, the J end lost 3 bases, and 9 bases lay between the germline ends. Per germline, CDR1 SNHLY and CDR2 FYNNEI. The CDR3 DNA reads TGTGCCAGCAAGCGGACCAAAGAGACCCAGTACTTC. Translation gives CASKRTKETQYF.

The rearrangement joins TRBV9 to TRBJ1-3; D uncertain. The germline CDR1 and CDR2 sequences are SGDLS and YYNGEE. With 3 bases removed from V and 2 bases from J, the gap between germline ends came to 12 bases. The length of the CDR3 is 15 residues. The CDR3 sequence is CASSATVIPGNTIYF. The CDR3 DNA is TGTGCCAGCAGCGCAACAGTAATACCTGGAAACACCATATATTTT.

The CDR3 region has the DNA TGTGCCAGTTCTGCGCGAGGAAATTACTATGGCTACACCTTC. This gives the protein CASSARGNYYGYTF. The rearrangement links TRBV19 to TRBJ1-2; D gene ambiguous. This CDR3 has 14 amino acids. The V gene lost 8 bases and the J gene lost 3 bases, with 16 bases spanning the gap. Germline V lookup: CDR1 LNHDA, CDR2 SQIVND (reference sequence). Supplemented by reference TRBV19 and TRBJ1-2, the full variable domain reads DGGITQSPKYLFRKEGQNVTLSCEQNLNHDAMYWYRQDPGQGLRLIYYSQIVNDFQKGDIAEGYSVSREKKESFPLTVTSAQKNPTAFYLCASSARGNYYGYTFGSGTRLTVV.

CDR3 sequence: CAISESTGAYEQFF. CDR3 DNA sequence: TGTGCCATCAGTGAGTCTACAGGGGCCTATGAGCAGTTCTTC. The chain uses TRBV10-3 and TRBJ2-1; the match to TRBD1 covers 7 bases. V shed 0 bases and J 8 bases; nucleotides not matched to a gene: 4. CDR1 ENHRY and CDR2 SYGVKD come from the germline V gene. The CDR3 length is 14 residues.

The chain links TRBV2 to TRBJ2-3, with 9 positions matching TRBD1. Germline trimming cut 3 bases from V and 11 bases from J; bases unmatched to any gene: 6. The CDR3 loop spans 13 amino acids. Germline V gene lookup returns CDR1 SNHLY and CDR2 FYNNEI. The CDR3, as DNA: TGTGCCAGCAGTGAGGGGCCGGGACAGGGGCAGTATTTT. Translated: CASSEGPGQGQYF. The variable domain in full, with the rest retrieved from reference TRBV2 and TRBJ2-3, is EPEVTQTPSHQVTQMGQEVILRCVPISNHLYFYWYRQILGQKVEFLVSFYNNEISEKSEIFDDQFSVERPDGSNFTLKIRSTKLEDSAMYFCASSEGPGQGQYFGPGTRLTVL.

The chain recombines TRBV30 with TRBJ1-1, with D hard to call. Germline V CDR1 and CDR2: GTSNPN, SVGIG (reference sequence). This CDR3 comprises 13 residues. V lost 1 base, J lost 5 bases, and 11 bases lay in between. CDR3 sequence reads: CAWSDTAITEAFF. CDR3 coding DNA: TGTGCCTGGAGTGATACAGCAATAACTGAAGCTTTCTTT.

V gene TRBV27 combines with J gene TRBJ2-1; D gene uncertain. Germline values: CDR1 MNHEY, CDR2 SMNVEV (reference sequence). V was clipped by 6 bases and J by 6 bases, with 12 bases between them. This CDR3 is 13 amino acids long. CDR3 sequence: CASSAPESNEQFF. The CDR3 region has the DNA TGTGCCAGCAGCGCCCCGGAGAGCAATGAGCAGTTCTTC.

The J gene is TRBJ1-2, the V gene TRBV13; 9 bases fit TRBD1. V was clipped by 5 bases and J by 3 bases; unmatched bases: 10. Germline V gene lookup returns CDR1 PRHDT and CDR2 FYEKMQ (reference sequence). There are 16 residues in the CDR3. The CDR3 sequence is CASSPGPGTGHYGYTF. CDR3 nucleotides: TGTGCCAGCAGCCCCGGGCCTGGGACAGGGCACTATGGCTACACCTTC.

The chain carries TRBV30 and TRBJ2-7; 7 nucleotides line up with TRBD2. Germline loops: CDR1 GTSNPN, CDR2 SVGIG (reference sequence). This CDR3 region has 14 residues. The ends lost 6 bases at V and 1 base at J; junction bases unmatched: 9. This CDR3 is CACSGPSGSYEQYF. In DNA, the CDR3 is TGTGCCTGTTCCGGTCCTAGCGGATCCTACGAGCAGTACTTC.

The chain uses TRBV5-4 and TRBJ2-7; 7 bases fit TRBD1. Looked up from germline, CDR1 is SGHNT and CDR2 is YYREEE (reference sequence). CDR3 length: 15 amino acids. With 3 bases clipped from V and 2 bases from J, the junction kept 8 bases outside the gene matches. The CDR3 region is CASSYDVDRAYEQYF. CDR3 DNA sequence: TGTGCCAGCAGCTATGACGTAGACAGGGCCTACGAGCAGTACTTC.

V gene TRBV27 combines with J gene TRBJ1-2, with 12 bases lining up with TRBD1. The trim removed 5 bases at V and 2 bases at J, leaving 12 bases unmatched. The CDR3 runs to 18 residues. CDR1 and CDR2 (germline): MNHEY, SMNVEV (reference sequence). The CDR3 protein is CASSGEPGQGALNYGYTF. As DNA, the CDR3 is TGTGCCAGCAGTGGTGAGCCGGGACAGGGGGCTTTAAACTATGGCTACACCTTC.

The rearrangement joins TRBV18 to TRBJ1-2; perhaps TRBD1 as D (5 bases). This CDR3 has 13 amino acids. V lost 1 base and J lost 7, with 10 bases in between. The germline CDR1 and CDR2 sequences are KGHSH and LQKENI. The CDR3 here is CASSPQAGGGYTF. CDR3 bases: TGTGCCAGCTCACCACAAGCCGGGGGTGGCTACACCTTC.

The chain is built from TRBV4-1 and TRBJ1-5; 7 bases are a match to TRBD1. This CDR3 is built from 14 residues. The V gene end was trimmed by 3 bases and the J gene end by 7 bases; junction bases not matched to a gene: 6. Germline V gives CDR1 MGHRA, CDR2 YSYEKL. Here the CDR3 reads CASSQVTGYQPQHF. CDR3 in DNA: TGCGCCAGCAGCCAGGTGACAGGGTACCAGCCCCAGCATTTT.